At least ten counts were recorded for the clone carrying this TCR beta chain. This record comes from a study of T cells after yellow fever vaccination. For the study at large: Low-cell-number fractions underwent preparation using SMART-Seq v4 Ultra Low Input.

CDR3 size: 11 residues. Germline loops: CDR1 DFQATT, CDR2 SNEGSKA (reference sequence). The ends were cut back, 2 bases at V and 7 bases at J, with 6 bases in the middle. Generation of TCR cDNA used 5'RACE template switching (which added a universal primer site and UMIs). TCRdb re-derived calls from the 5' RACE reads in MiXCR, one entry per CDR3 protein. The sample lists roughly 16,000 distinct CDR3 sequences; around 4% were seen once. This receptor was obtained from a man younger than 45 who received the YFV17D yellow fever vaccine. The chain recombines TRBV20-1 with TRBJ2-1; the D is unclear. The sequences come from PBMCs, either bulk or a sorted T-cell subset (CD4+, CD8+, memory, or dextramer-sorted; not recorded which), collected 15 days after the yellow fever booster vaccination. CDR3 coding DNA: TGCAGTGCTAGACCCACGAATGAGCAGTTCTTC. It translates to CSARPTNEQFF.